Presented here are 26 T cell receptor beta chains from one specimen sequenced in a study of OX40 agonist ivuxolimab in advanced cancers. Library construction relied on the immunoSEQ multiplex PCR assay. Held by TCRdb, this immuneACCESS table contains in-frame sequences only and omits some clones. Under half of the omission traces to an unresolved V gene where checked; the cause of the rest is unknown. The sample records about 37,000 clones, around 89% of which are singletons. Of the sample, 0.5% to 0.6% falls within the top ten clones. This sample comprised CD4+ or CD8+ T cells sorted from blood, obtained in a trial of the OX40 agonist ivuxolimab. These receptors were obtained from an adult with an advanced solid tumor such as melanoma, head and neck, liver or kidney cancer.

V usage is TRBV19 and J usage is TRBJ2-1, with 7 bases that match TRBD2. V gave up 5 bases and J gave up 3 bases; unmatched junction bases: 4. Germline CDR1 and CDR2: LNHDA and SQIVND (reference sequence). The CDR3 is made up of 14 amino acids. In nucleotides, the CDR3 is TGTGCCAGTAGTTTCCTAGCGGACTACAATGAGCAGTTCTTC. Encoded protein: CASSFLADYNEQFF. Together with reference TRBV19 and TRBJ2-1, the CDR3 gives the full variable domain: DGGITQSPKYLFRKEGQNVTLSCEQNLNHDAMYWYRQDPGQGLRLIYYSQIVNDFQKGDIAEGYSVSREKKESFPLTVTSAQKNPTAFYLCASSFLADYNEQFFGPGTRLTVL.

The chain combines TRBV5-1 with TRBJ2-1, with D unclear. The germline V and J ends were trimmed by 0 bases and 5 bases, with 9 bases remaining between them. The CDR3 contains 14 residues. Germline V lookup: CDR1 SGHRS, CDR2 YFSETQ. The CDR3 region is CASSLDWVHNEQFF. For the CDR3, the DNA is TGCGCCAGCAGCTTGGACTGGGTTCACAATGAGCAGTTCTTC.

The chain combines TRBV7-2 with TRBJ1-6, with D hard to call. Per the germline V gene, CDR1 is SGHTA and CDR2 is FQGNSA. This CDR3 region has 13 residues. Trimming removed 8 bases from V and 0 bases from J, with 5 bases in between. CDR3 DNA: TGTGCCAGCGGAGTCTCCTATAATTCACCCCTCCACTTT. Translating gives CASGVSYNSPLHF.

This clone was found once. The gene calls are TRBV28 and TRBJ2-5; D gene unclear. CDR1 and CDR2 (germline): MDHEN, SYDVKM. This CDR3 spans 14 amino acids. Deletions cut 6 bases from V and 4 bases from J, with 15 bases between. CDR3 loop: CASSYPTGVETQYF. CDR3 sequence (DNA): TGTGCCAGCAGCTACCCCACGGGTGTAGAGACCCAGTACTTC.

CDR3 nucleotide sequence: TGTGCCAGCTCACCAGGCGGGGATTCTAACTATGGCTACACCTTC. It is translated as CASSPGGDSNYGYTF. The gene calls are TRBV18 and TRBJ1-2; the D is unclear. CDR3 length: 15 residues. Germline V gene data show CDR1 as KGHSH and CDR2 as LQKENI. V lost 2 bases to trimming and J lost 0 bases, with 10 bases between them.

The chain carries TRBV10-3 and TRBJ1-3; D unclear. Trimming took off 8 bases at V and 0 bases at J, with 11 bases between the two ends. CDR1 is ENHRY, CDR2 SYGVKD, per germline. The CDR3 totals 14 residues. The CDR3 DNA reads TGTGCCATCGGAAGGTCGAGCTCTGGAAACACCATATATTTT. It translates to CAIGRSSSGNTIYF.

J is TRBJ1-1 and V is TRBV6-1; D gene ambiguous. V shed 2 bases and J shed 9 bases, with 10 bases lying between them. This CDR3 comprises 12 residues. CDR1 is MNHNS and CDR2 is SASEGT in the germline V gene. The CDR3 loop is CASSESSGQAFF. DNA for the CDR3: TGTGCCAGCAGTGAATCAAGCGGACAAGCTTTCTTT.

The CDR3 nucleotides read TGCGCCAGCAGCTTGTACAGGGCGGGCGACGAGCAGTACTTC. Its translation is CASSLYRAGDEQYF. This chain uses TRBV5-1 with TRBJ2-7; D perhaps matches TRBD1 (6 bases). The CDR3 is 14 amino acids. V was trimmed by 1 base and J by 5 bases, leaving 13 bases between them. CDR1 and CDR2 from the germline V gene are SGHRS and YFSETQ.

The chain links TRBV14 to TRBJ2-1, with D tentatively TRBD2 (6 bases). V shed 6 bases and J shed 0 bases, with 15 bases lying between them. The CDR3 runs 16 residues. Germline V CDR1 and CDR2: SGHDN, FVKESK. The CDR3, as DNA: TGTGCCAGCAGGGAGGGCCGTGGGGCCTCCTACAATGAGCAGTTCTTC. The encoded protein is CASREGRGASYNEQFF.

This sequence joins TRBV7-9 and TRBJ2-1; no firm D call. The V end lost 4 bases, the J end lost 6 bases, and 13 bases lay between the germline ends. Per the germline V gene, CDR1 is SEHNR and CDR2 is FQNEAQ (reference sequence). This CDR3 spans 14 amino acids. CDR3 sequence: CASSSAGAGNEQFF. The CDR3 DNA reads TGTGCCAGCAGCTCCGCTGGCGCCGGCAATGAGCAGTTCTTC.

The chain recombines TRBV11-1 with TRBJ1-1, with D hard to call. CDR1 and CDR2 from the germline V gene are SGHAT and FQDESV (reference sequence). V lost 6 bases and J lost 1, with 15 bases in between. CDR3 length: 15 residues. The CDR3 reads CASSIRMGSNTEAFF. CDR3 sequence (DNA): TGTGCCAGCAGTATAAGAATGGGATCGAACACTGAAGCTTTCTTT.

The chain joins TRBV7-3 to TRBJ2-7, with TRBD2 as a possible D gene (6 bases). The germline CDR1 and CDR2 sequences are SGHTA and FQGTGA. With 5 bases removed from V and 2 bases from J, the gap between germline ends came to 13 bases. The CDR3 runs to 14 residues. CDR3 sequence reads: CASSVDGGAYEQYF. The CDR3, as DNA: TGTGCCAGCAGCGTCGACGGAGGGGCCTACGAGCAGTACTTC.

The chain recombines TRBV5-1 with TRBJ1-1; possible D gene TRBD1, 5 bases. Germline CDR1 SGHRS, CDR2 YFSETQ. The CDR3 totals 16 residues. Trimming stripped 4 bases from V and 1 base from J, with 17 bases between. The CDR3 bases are TGCGCCAGCAGCCCTACGGCCGGGACGGAGAACACTGAAGCTTTCTTT. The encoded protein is CASSPTAGTENTEAFF.

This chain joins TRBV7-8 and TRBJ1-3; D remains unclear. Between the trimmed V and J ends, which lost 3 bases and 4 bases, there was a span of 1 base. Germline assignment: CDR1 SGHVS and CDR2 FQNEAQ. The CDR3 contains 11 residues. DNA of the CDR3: TGTGCCAGCAGCTTCGGAAACACCATATATTTT. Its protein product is CASSFGNTIYF.

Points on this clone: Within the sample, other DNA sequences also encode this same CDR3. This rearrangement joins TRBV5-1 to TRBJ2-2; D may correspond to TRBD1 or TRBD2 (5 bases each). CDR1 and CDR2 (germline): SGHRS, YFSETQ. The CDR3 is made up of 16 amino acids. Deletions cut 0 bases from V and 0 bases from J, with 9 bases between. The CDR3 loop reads CASSLGGGPNTGELFF. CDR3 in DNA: TGCGCCAGCAGCTTGGGTGGGGGACCGAACACCGGGGAGCTGTTTTTT.

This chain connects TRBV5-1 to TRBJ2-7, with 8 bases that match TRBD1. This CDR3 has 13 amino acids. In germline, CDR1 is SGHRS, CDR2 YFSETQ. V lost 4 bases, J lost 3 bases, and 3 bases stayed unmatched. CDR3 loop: CASSRGQDYEQYF. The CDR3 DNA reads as TGCGCCAGCAGCCGGGGACAGGACTACGAGCAGTACTTC.

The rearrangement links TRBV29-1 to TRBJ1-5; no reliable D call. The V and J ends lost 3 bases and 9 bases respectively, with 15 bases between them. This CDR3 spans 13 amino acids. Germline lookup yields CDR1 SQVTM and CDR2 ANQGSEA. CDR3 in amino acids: CSVEEAQTGPQHF. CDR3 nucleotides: TGCAGCGTTGAGGAGGCCCAAACGGGGCCCCAGCATTTT.

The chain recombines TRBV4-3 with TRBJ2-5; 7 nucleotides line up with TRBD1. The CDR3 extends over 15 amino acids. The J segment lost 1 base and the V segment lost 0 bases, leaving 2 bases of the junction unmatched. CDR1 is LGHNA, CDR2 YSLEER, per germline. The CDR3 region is CASSQEGTAQETQYF. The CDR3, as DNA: TGCGCCAGCAGCCAAGAGGGGACAGCCCAAGAGACCCAGTACTTC.

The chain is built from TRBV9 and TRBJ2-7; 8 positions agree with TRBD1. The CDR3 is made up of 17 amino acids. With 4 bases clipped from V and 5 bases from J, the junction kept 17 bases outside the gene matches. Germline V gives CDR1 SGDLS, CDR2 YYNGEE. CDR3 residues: CASSRTFLTGVRDEQYF. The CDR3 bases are TGTGCCAGCAGCAGAACTTTTTTGACAGGGGTACGGGACGAGCAGTACTTC.

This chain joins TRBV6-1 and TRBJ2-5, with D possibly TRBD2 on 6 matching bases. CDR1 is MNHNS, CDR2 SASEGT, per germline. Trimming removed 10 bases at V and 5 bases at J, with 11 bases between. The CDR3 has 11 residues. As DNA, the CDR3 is TGTGCCACCGGTCGGGAGGAGACCCAGTACTTC. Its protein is CATGREETQYF.

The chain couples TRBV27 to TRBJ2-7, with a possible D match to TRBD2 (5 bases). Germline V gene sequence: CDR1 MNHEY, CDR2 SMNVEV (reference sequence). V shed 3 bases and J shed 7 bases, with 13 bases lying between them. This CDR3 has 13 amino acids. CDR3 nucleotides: TGTGCCAGCAGTTTGGACTCCTCAAGGGAGCAGTACTTC. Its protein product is CASSLDSSREQYF.

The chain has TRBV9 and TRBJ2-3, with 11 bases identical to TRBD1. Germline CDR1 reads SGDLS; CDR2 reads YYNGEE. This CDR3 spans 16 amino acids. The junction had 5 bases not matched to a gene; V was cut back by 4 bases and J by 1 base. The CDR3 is CASSLRDRGGTDTQYF. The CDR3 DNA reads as TGTGCCAGCAGCTTAAGGGACAGGGGGGGCACAGATACGCAGTATTTT.

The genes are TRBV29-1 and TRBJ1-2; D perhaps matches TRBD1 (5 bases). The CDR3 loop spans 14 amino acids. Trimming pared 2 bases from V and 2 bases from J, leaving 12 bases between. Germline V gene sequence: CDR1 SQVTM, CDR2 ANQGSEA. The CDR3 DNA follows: TGCAGCGTTGAAACAGGAAGAGGGAACTATGGCTACACCTTC. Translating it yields CSVETGRGNYGYTF.

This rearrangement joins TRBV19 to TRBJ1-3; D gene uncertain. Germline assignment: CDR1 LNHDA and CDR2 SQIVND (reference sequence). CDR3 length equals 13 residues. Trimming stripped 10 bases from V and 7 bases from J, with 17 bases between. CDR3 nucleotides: TGTGCCATCCCGTCGCCCTCTCGGAACACCATATATTTT. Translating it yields CAIPSPSRNTIYF.

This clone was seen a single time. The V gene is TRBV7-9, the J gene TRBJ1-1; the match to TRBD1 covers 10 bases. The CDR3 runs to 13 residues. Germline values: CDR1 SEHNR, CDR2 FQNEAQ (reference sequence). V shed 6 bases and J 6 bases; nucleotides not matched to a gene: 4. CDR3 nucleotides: TGTGCCAGCAGTCCGACAGGGGGCTCTGAAGCTTTCTTT. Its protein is CASSPTGGSEAFF. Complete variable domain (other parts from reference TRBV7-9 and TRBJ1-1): DTGVSQNPRHKITKRGQNVTFRCDPISEHNRLYWYRQTLGQGPEFLTYFQNEAQLEKSRLLSDRFSAERPKGSFSTLEIQRTEQGDSAMYLCASSPTGGSEAFFGQGTRLTVV.

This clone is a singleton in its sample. This CDR3 reads CASSPPRRPTGELFF. CDR3 DNA sequence: TGTGCCAGCTCACCACCGAGACGACCCACCGGGGAGCTGTTTTTT. The chain joins TRBV18 to TRBJ2-2; unclear D gene. The CDR3 consists of 15 residues. The V gene lost 0 bases and the J gene lost 4 bases, with 9 bases spanning the gap. Germline V gives CDR1 KGHSH, CDR2 LQKENI.